This TCR beta chain was captured in a study of T cells in Graves' hyperthyroidism and ophthalmopathy. RNA transcripts were the template for amplifying TCR beta CDR3 regions. During a first-round RT-PCR of the TCR CDR3, the HTBI primer set was used. TCRdb fed the multiplex PCR reads into MiXCR, producing one record per CDR3 protein. The sample holds roughly 280,000 distinct CDR3 sequences; roughly 20% are singletons and the top ten take 50% to 75%. The germline gives CDR1 SGHTA, CDR2 FQGNSA. After removal of 5 bases from V and 6 bases from J, the junction contained 10 bases not matched to a gene. This CDR3 is built from 15 residues. Study-wide results and caveats: Blood samples included most of the expanded thyroid clonotypes exceeding 0.001.

This clonotype came up once. The target antigen is unknown. Sequences were obtained from blood. The receptor comes from a man younger than 45 with Graves' ophthalmopathy. The V and J genes are TRBV7-2 and TRBJ2-1; 7 bases map to TRBD2. The chain's CDR3 is CASSPRGGRVNEQFF. The CDR3 nucleotides read TGTGCCAGCAGCCCCCGAGGCGGGAGAGTCAATGAGCAGTTCTTC.